One and the same sample provided the 17 T cell receptor beta chains below, sequenced in a study of blood T cells in healthy people across ages. A J-beta primer mix and a sample-barcoded 5' primer were used in a second PCR of roughly 6 to 11 cycles. MiXCR, run by TCRdb on the 5' RACE reads, gives a single entry per CDR3 protein. The data contain hundreds of thousands of distinct CDR3 sequences, around 25% of them singletons. The data also belong to a second study, concerning T cells of mothers and their children.

The sequenced material came from blood. Source of these receptors: a boy between 10 and 17 years old in good health.

The rearrangement uses TRBV20-1 and TRBJ2-5; 9 bases agree with TRBD2. The V and J ends lost 6 bases and 4 bases, in that order; junction bases with no gene match: 9. Per the germline V gene, CDR1 is DFQATT and CDR2 is SNEGSKA (reference sequence). The CDR3 runs 14 residues. The CDR3 region is CSARPGLAIETQYF. The DNA of the CDR3 is TGCAGTGCCCGACCGGGACTAGCTATAGAGACCCAGTACTTC.

This clonotype was seen only a few times. The chain combines TRBV6-5 with TRBJ2-7; possibly TRBD2 for D (5 bases). This CDR3 has 16 residues. Germline values: CDR1 MNHEY, CDR2 SVGAGI. V was cut by 2 bases and J by 1 base, with 15 bases left in between. The chain's CDR3 is CASSYENGVRSYEQYF. The CDR3 nucleotides read TGTGCCAGCAGTTACGAGAACGGGGTGCGATCCTACGAGCAGTACTTC.

This clonotype came up a few times. The gene calls are TRBV7-2 and TRBJ2-7, with 7 bases lining up with TRBD1. Germline loops: CDR1 SGHTA, CDR2 FQGNSA. There are 15 residues in the CDR3. Trimming at V came to 5 bases and at J to 5 bases, leaving 12 bases not matched to a gene. The CDR3 nucleotides are TGTGCCAGCAGCCCTTGGGACAGCCTCGGGAACGAGCAGTACTTC. Translating it yields CASSPWDSLGNEQYF.

This clonotype was counted ten times or more. This rearrangement joins TRBV7-9 to TRBJ2-1, with 10 bases identical to TRBD2. This CDR3 region has 14 residues. Germline CDR1 reads SEHNR; CDR2 reads FQNEAQ (reference sequence). V lost 6 bases, J lost 2 bases, and 1 base stayed unmatched. CDR3 bases: TGTGCCAGCAGTGGACTAGCGGCCTACAATGAGCAGTTCTTC. Translation gives CASSGLAAYNEQFF.

V is TRBV7-8 and J is TRBJ1-4, with D uncertain. Germline assignment: CDR1 SGHVS and CDR2 FQNEAQ. The CDR3 is 15 residues long. V was shortened by 5 bases and J by 4 bases, with 14 bases between the two germline ends. CDR3 protein: CASSPYGVVNEKLFF. CDR3 nucleotides: TGTGCCAGCAGCCCATACGGCGTGGTTAATGAAAAACTGTTTTTT.

V is TRBV29-1 and J is TRBJ2-5, with TRBD1 identical over 8 bases. Near its end, the DNA agrees better with TRBJ2-7, so the J call may be wrong. CDR1 is SQVTM and CDR2 is ANQGSEA in the germline V gene. The CDR3 is 11 residues long. The CDR3 region has the DNA TGCAGCGCAACAGGGGGAGGCGAGCAGTACTTC. Amino acids: CSATGGGEQYF.

With respect to this clonotype: Mismatch with germline at one junction end may stem from a read error. This rearrangement joins TRBV5-1 to TRBJ1-2; the D gene is possibly TRBD1 (5 bases). The CDR3 contains 15 residues. From germline, CDR1 is SGHRS and CDR2 YFSETQ. CDR3 bases: TGCACCAGCAGCTTGGAAGGGGAGCACGGCTATGGCTACACCTTC. Translating it yields CTSSLEGEHGYGYTF.

To note about this clonotype: Mismatch with germline at one junction end may stem from a read error. The rearrangement joins TRBV7-2 to TRBJ1-6; TRBD1 agrees at 7 bases. Germline assignment: CDR1 SGHTA and CDR2 FQGNSA. This CDR3 has 14 residues. In nucleotides, the CDR3 is TGTGCCGGCAGCTACCGGGACAGCAATTCACCCCTCCACTTT. Its protein is CAGSYRDSNSPLHF.

The V call is TRBV5-8, the J call TRBJ2-7; 8 nucleotides line up with TRBD1. This CDR3 has 13 amino acids. CDR1 SGHTS and CDR2 YDEGEE come from the germline V gene. Unmatched junction bases numbered 3, after V lost 4 bases and J lost 3 bases. CDR3 nucleotides: TGTGCCAGCAGCGGGGACAGGAACTACGAGCAGTACTTC. Protein sequence: CASSGDRNYEQYF. The whole variable domain, remainder taken from reference TRBV5-8 and TRBJ2-7, is EAGVTQSPTHLIKTRGQQATLRCSPISGHTSVYWYQQALGLGLQFLLWYDEGEERNRGNFPPRFSGRQFPNYSSELNVNALELEDSALYLCASSGDRNYEQYFGPGTRLTVT.

This clonotype turned up a few times. The chain uses TRBV9 and TRBJ2-1; 9 nucleotides align to TRBD2. The CDR3 has 15 amino acids. Germline CDR1 SGDLS, CDR2 YYNGEE. V was clipped by 1 base and J by 8 bases; unmatched bases: 7. CDR3: CASSVISGSFYEQFF. CDR3 coding DNA: TGTGCCAGCAGCGTAATTAGCGGGAGTTTCTATGAGCAGTTCTTC.

This clonotype turned up a few times. The V and J genes are TRBV7-9 and TRBJ1-4; unclear D gene. Germline V lookup: CDR1 SEHNR, CDR2 FQNEAQ (reference sequence). This CDR3 region has 14 residues. The V end lost 5 bases, the J end lost 2 bases, and 9 bases lay between the germline ends. Written as DNA, the CDR3 is TGTGCCAGCAGCACCATGGGCACTAATGAAAAACTGTTTTTT. This codes for CASSTMGTNEKLFF.

This clonotype has more than one count but fewer than ten. The V call is TRBV10-3, the J call TRBJ2-5; 12 nucleotides line up with TRBD2. The better agreement between TRBJ2-1 and the DNA end casts doubt on the J call. The CDR3 runs to 15 residues. Looked up from germline, CDR1 is ENHRY and CDR2 is SYGVKD. Written as DNA, the CDR3 is TGTGCCATCTCTCCGACTAGCGGGGGCTTCCATGAGCAGTTCTTC. It yields the protein CAISPTSGGFHEQFF.

DNA of the CDR3: TGTGCCAGCAGCCCAAGTAGCAACCGTAAGGCAAAACTGTTTTTT. Translating it yields CASSPSSNRKAKLFF. The chain links TRBV16 to TRBJ1-4; D uncertain. The germline V and J ends were trimmed by 4 bases and 10 bases, with 19 bases remaining between them. The CDR3 is 15 amino acids. The germline V gene has CDR1 KGHSY and CDR2 FQNENV.

This clonotype was observed once. J is TRBJ1-2 and V is TRBV10-3; D remains ambiguous. The germline gives CDR1 ENHRY, CDR2 SYGVKD. This CDR3 has 13 residues. V lost 10 bases to trimming and J lost 0 bases, with 12 bases between them. The CDR3 region is CATNVGANYGYTF. CDR3 DNA: TGTGCCACGAACGTGGGAGCTAACTATGGCTACACCTTC.

The genes are TRBV20-1 and TRBJ2-3, with 7 positions matching TRBD1. This CDR3 has 14 amino acids. J gave up 5 bases and V 7 bases, and 12 bases lay outside the gene matches. CDR1 DFQATT and CDR2 SNEGSKA come from the germline V gene (reference sequence). The DNA for the CDR3 is TGCAGTGTCGTATCCGGGACAGTTAAAGATACGCAGTATTTT. It is translated as CSVVSGTVKDTQYF.

V and J are TRBV7-9 and TRBJ1-2, with D uncertain. Germline CDR1 reads SEHNR; CDR2 reads FQNEAQ (reference sequence). V was clipped by 3 bases and J by 5 bases, with 7 bases between them. CDR3 length equals 12 residues. The CDR3 reads CASSFIGYGYTF. The CDR3 nucleotides are TGTGCCAGCAGCTTCATAGGGTATGGCTACACCTTC.

This clonotype was recorded a few times. V and J are TRBV11-2 and TRBJ2-7; 7 bases fit TRBD1. The junction had 16 bases not matched to a gene; V was cut back by 5 bases and J by 0 bases. CDR3 size: 18 residues. From germline, CDR1 is SGHAT and CDR2 FQNNGV. The CDR3 region has the DNA TGTGCCAGCAGCCTAGCAGACAGGGAATTACCAAGCTCCTACGAGCAGTACTTC. This codes for CASSLADRELPSSYEQYF.